This entry features one T cell receptor beta chain sequence. Its antigen is currently unknown. This sample is drawn from a study of shared clonotypes between healthy human individuals. Sequencing used immunoSEQ multiplex PCR; TCRdb keeps in-frame clones, though not all of them. The sample has some 690,000 clones, about nine tenths seen once. Between the trimmed V and J ends, which lost 2 bases and 5 bases, there was a span of 15 bases. This CDR3 region has 16 residues. The germline V gene has CDR1 KGHSY and CDR2 FQNENV. Whole-study results and caveats: The study generally estimated greater richness for naive than memory subsets.

V usage is TRBV16 and J usage is TRBJ2-2; D is perhaps TRBD2 (6 bases). The specimen was memory CD8+ T cells from PBMCs. Subset reported: CD45RO+ cells pooled with CCR7-negative TemRA cells. The clonotype was recovered from a man between 18 and 29 years old in good health. Some clones in this sample may be carry-over from other donors' samples. The CDR3 coding sequence is TGTGCCAGCAGCCAAAACGGGGGAGAAGGTACCGGGGAGCTGTTTTTT. It encodes CASSQNGGEGTGELFF.